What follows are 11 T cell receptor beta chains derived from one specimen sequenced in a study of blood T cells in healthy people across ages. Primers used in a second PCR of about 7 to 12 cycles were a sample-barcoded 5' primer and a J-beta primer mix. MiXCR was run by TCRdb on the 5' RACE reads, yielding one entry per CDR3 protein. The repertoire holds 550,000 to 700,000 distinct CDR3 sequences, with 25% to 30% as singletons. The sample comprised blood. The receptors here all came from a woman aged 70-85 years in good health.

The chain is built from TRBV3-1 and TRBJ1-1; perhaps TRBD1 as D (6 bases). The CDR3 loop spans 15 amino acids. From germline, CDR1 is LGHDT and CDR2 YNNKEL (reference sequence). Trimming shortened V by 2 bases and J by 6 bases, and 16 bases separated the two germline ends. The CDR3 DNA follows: TGTGCCAGCAGCCAAACACAGGGCCTGAGAGCTGAAGCTTTCTTT. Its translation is CASSQTQGLRAEAFF.

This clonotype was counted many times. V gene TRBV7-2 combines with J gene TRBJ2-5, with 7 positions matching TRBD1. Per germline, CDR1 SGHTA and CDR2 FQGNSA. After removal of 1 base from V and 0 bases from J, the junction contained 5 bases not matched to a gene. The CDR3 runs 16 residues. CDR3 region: CASSLVATGNQETQYF. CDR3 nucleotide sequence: TGTGCCAGCAGCTTAGTGGCGACAGGGAACCAAGAGACCCAGTACTTC.

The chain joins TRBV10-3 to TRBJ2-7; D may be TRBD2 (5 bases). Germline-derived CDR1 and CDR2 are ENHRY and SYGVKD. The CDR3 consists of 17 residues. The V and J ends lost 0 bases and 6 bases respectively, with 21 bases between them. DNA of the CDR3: TGTGCCATCAGTGAGTCGTATACCGGGAACTCGAGGCGCGAGCAGTACTTC. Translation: CAISESYTGNSRREQYF.

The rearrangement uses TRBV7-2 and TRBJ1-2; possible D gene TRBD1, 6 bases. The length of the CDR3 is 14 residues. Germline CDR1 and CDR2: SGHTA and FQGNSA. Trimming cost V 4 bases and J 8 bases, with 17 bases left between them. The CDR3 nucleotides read TGTGCCAGCAGCTACCAGGGGCCAGGCTACGGCTACACCTTC. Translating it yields CASSYQGPGYGYTF.

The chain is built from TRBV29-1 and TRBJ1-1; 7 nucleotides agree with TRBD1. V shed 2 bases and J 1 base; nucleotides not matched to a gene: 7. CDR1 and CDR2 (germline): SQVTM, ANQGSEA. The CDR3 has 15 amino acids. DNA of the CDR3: TGCAGCGTTGAAAATCAGCCAGGGGGGAACACTGAAGCTTTCTTT. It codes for CSVENQPGGNTEAFF. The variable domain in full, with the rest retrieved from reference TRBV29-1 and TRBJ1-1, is SAVISQKPSRDICQRGTSLTIQCQVDSQVTMMFWYRQQPGQSLTLIATANQGSEATYESGFVIDKFPISRPNLTFSTLTVSNMSPEDSSIYLCSVENQPGGNTEAFFGQGTRLTVV.

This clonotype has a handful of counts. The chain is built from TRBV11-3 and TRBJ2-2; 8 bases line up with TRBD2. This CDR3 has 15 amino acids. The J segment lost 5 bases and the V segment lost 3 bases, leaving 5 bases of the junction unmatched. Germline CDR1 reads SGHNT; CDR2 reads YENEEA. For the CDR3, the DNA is TGTGCCAGCAGCTTTGGGACTAGTCTTACCGGGGAGCTGTTTTTT. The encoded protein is CASSFGTSLTGELFF.

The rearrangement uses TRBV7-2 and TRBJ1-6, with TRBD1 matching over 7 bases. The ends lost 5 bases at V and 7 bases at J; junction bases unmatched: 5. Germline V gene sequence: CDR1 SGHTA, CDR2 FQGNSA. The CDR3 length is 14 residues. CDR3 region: CASSPRQGNSPLHF. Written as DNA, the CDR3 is TGTGCCAGCAGCCCCCGACAGGGCAATTCACCCCTCCACTTT. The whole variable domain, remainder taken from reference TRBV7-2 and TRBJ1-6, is GAGVSQSPSNKVTEKGKDVELRCDPISGHTALYWYRQSLGQGLEFLIYFQGNSAPDKSGLPSDRFSAERTGGSVSTLTIQRTQQEDSAVYLCASSPRQGNSPLHFGNGTRLTVT.

In DNA form, the CDR3 reads TGTGCCAGCTCATCAGAGAAGACAGAATCGGATGGCTACACCTTC. Translated: CASSSEKTESDGYTF. The chain carries TRBV18 and TRBJ1-2; D may be TRBD1 (5 bases). CDR3 size: 15 residues. V was clipped by 5 bases and J by 6 bases, with 19 bases between them. Germline CDR1 reads KGHSH; CDR2 reads LQKENI. Using reference TRBV18 and TRBJ1-2 for the parts outside the CDR3, the full variable domain is NAGVMQNPRHLVRRRGQEARLRCSPMKGHSHVYWYRQLPEEGLKFMVYLQKENIIDESGMPKERFSAEFPKEGPSILRIQQVVRGDSAAYFCASSSEKTESDGYTFGSGTRLTVV.

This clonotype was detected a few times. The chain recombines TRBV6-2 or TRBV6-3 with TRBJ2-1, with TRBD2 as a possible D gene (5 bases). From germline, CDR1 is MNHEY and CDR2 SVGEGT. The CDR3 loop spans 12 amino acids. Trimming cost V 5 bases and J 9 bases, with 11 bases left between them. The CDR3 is CASSRTVSEQFF. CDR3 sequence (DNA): TGTGCCAGCAGTAGGACTGTAAGTGAGCAGTTCTTC.

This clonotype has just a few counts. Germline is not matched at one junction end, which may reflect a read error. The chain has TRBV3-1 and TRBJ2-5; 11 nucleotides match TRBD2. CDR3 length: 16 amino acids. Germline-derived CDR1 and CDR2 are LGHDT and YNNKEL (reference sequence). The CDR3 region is CASSTLAGGSKETQYF. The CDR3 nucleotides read TGTGCCAGCAGCACTCTAGCGGGGGGCAGTAAGGAGACCCAATACTTC.

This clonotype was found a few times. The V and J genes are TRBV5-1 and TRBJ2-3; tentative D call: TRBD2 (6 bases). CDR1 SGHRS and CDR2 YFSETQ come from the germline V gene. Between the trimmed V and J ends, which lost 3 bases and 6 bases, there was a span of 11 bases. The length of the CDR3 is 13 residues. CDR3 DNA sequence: TGCGCCAGCAGCTCCCAGGCGGGGGATACGCAGTATTTT. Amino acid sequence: CASSSQAGDTQYF.